This T cell receptor (beta chain) was found in a study of beta chain features in type 1 diabetes. The overall study: Comparable age, gender and cell yields were observed in patients relative to healthy donors.

Sorting that relied on CD45RO/CCR7/CD25/CD127/CD95/CD27 yielded CD4+ naive, central memory, regulatory and stem cell-like memory cells. Note on this clone: Its target is unknown.

V gave up 4 bases and J gave up 5 bases, with 13 bases separating them. Germline V gives CDR1 SGDLS, CDR2 YYNGEE. The CDR3 is made up of 14 amino acids. Study-level findings and limits: Patients with type 1 diabetes carried fewer insertions and had more deletions at their VDJ junctions. For Type 1 diabetes patients, all four CD4+ subsets carried TCRB CDR3s that were moderately but significantly shorter.

The whole isolated RNA underwent reverse transcription, so sequencing captured expressed TCRB transcripts. TCRdb's table, derived via immunoSEQ multiplex PCR, lists solely in-frame clones and lacks some. The sample shows approximately 260,000 clones, approximately 25% of them seen only once. Material: naive CD4+ T cells from blood. The sequence derives from a woman aged 25 to 39 with type 1 diabetes. The chain joins TRBV9 to TRBJ2-1, with TRBD2 as a possible D gene (6 bases). Written as DNA, the CDR3 is TGTGCCAGCAGCACGGGACTTTCTCACAATGAGCAGTTCTTC. Encoded protein: CASSTGLSHNEQFF.